The 9 T cell receptor beta chains reported below all come from one sample, sequenced in a study of blood T cell repertoires in COVID-19. The assay was immunoSEQ multiplex PCR, and TCRdb's table has in-frame clones only and misses some. The sample has fewer than 350,000 clones; 81% are singletons. The sequencing sample was made of peripheral blood. All receptors derive from a woman aged 60-70 years with active or convalescent COVID-19.

CDR3 in amino acids: CASSQDASRSYEQYF. The CDR3 DNA follows: TGTGCCAGCAGCCAAGATGCGAGCAGGTCCTACGAGCAGTACTTC. The chain joins TRBV3-1 (or the pseudogene TRBV3-2) to TRBJ2-7; D not resolved. V gave up 0 bases and J gave up 1 base, with 10 bases separating them. This CDR3 comprises 15 residues. Looked up from germline, CDR1 is LGHDT and CDR2 is YNNKEL (reference sequence).

The genes are TRBV27 and TRBJ2-1; D unresolved. Germline values: CDR1 MNHEY, CDR2 SMNVEV (reference sequence). The CDR3 has 13 amino acids. V was pared by 8 bases and J by 4 bases, with 12 bases between. The CDR3 DNA follows: TGTGCCAGCGCGGCGGATCTTTACAATGAGCAGTTCTTC. Amino acids: CASAADLYNEQFF.

This chain uses TRBV3-1 (or the pseudogene TRBV3-2) with TRBJ1-2; 8 nucleotides agree with TRBD1. Looked up from germline, CDR1 is LGHDT and CDR2 is YNNKEL (reference sequence). J lost 8 bases, V lost 3 bases, and 8 bases had no gene match. The CDR3 runs 14 residues. This chain's CDR3 is CASSQVDRDGGYTF. CDR3 bases: TGTGCCAGCAGCCAGGTGGACAGGGACGGCGGCTACACCTTC.

The chain carries TRBV27 and TRBJ2-7; no clear D gene. CDR3 length equals 12 residues. The V gene lost 4 bases and the J gene lost 3 bases, with 7 bases spanning the gap. Germline values: CDR1 MNHEY, CDR2 SMNVEV (reference sequence). The CDR3 DNA follows: TGTGCCAGCAGTTCATCCCACTACGAGCAGTACTTC. Protein: CASSSSHYEQYF.

The genes are TRBV24-1 and TRBJ2-1; D is unresolved. V dropped 2 bases and J dropped 5 bases, with 6 bases sitting between them. Germline lookup yields CDR1 KGHDR and CDR2 SFDVKD. The CDR3 totals 13 residues. The CDR3 DNA reads TGTGCCACCAGTGATTCGAGTAACAATGAGCAGTTCTTC. Translating gives CATSDSSNNEQFF.

This chain connects TRBV2 to TRBJ2-5, with D perhaps matching TRBD2 (5 bases). The CDR3 is 14 residues long. Germline V gene data show CDR1 as SNHLY and CDR2 as FYNNEI. V lost 1 base, J lost 7 bases, and 13 bases lay in between. CDR3 loop: CASSEDRDMRTQYF. The CDR3 bases are TGTGCCAGCAGTGAAGATCGGGATATGAGGACCCAGTACTTC.

CDR3 in amino acids: CASSQTSRDTQYF. The CDR3 DNA reads TGTGCCAGCAGCCAAACTAGCAGGGATACGCAGTATTTT. The chain links TRBV3-1 (or the pseudogene TRBV3-2) to TRBJ2-3; a weak D match, TRBD2 (6 bases). Germline CDR1 LGHDT, CDR2 YNNKEL (reference sequence). The CDR3 spans 13 residues. V shed 2 bases and J shed 6 bases, with 9 bases lying between them.

V and J are TRBV19 and TRBJ1-3; unclear D gene. This CDR3 has 17 residues. The V gene's germline CDR1 is LNHDA and CDR2 SQIVND (reference sequence). Between the trimmed V and J ends, which lost 3 bases and 0 bases, there was a span of 15 bases. CDR3 region: CASSISRGTSSGNTIYF. The CDR3 bases are TGTGCCAGTAGTATCAGTAGAGGCACGAGCTCTGGAAACACCATATATTTT.

V is TRBV28 and J is TRBJ2-7, with D possibly TRBD2 on 5 matching bases. This CDR3 contains 18 residues. V was pared by 5 bases and J by 1 base, with 24 bases between. In germline, CDR1 is MDHEN, CDR2 SYDVKM. As DNA, the CDR3 is TGTGCCAGCAGTCGACCCAGACTCCAACCGCGGGTTTCCTACGAGCAGTACTTC. Encoded protein: CASSRPRLQPRVSYEQYF. The full variable domain, in which reference TRBV28 and TRBJ2-7 provide the parts outside the CDR3, is DVKVTQSSRYLVKRTGEKVFLECVQDMDHENMFWYRQDPGLGLRLIYFSYDVKMKEKGDIPEGYSVSREKKERFSLILESASTNQTSMYLCASSRPRLQPRVSYEQYFGPGTRLTVT.